This T cell receptor (beta chain) originates from a study of neoadjuvant anti-PD-1 for oral cavity cancer. In the case of this clone: What it binds is not known.

Broader study findings: After neoadjuvant nivolumab, PBMC T cell clonality was significantly higher in non-responders than responders.

PBMC libraries mostly used about 500 ng of input genomic DNA, with six replicates per sample. The table came from immunoSEQ multiplex PCR; TCRdb's copy has only in-frame clones and leaves some out. Of fewer than 7,000 clones in the sample, about two thirds are singletons; the top ten hold roughly 2.5%. CDR1 MNHEY and CDR2 SMNVEV come from the germline V gene (reference sequence). The CDR3 has 19 residues. V was trimmed by 6 bases and J by 0 bases, leaving 26 bases between them. Here the sequenced sample was PBMCs, taken before nivolumab (anti-PD-1) treatment. This TCR was sampled from a person aged 40 to 85 with oral cavity squamous cell carcinoma. The chain employs TRBV27 and TRBJ1-1; D is uncertain. The CDR3 sequence is CASSPTSRGIAIMNTEAFF. For the CDR3, the DNA is TGTGCCAGCAGCCCCACCTCCCGAGGGATAGCGATAATGAACACTGAAGCTTTCTTT.